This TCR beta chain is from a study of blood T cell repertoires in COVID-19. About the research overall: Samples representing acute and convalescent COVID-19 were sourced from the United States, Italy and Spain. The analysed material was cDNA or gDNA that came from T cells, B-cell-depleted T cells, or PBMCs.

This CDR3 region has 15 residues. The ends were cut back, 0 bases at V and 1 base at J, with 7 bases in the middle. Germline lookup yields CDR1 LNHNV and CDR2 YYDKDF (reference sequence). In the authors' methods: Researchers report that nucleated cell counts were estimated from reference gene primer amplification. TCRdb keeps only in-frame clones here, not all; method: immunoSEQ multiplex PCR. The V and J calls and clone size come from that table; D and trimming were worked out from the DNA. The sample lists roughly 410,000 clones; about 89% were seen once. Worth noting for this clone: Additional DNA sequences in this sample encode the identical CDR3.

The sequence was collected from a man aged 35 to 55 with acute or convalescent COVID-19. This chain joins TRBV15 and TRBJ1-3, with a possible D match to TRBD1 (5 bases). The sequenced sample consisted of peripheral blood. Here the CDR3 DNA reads TGTGCCACCAGCAGAGATTCAGGGTCTGGAAACACCATATATTTT. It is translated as CATSRDSGSGNTIYF.